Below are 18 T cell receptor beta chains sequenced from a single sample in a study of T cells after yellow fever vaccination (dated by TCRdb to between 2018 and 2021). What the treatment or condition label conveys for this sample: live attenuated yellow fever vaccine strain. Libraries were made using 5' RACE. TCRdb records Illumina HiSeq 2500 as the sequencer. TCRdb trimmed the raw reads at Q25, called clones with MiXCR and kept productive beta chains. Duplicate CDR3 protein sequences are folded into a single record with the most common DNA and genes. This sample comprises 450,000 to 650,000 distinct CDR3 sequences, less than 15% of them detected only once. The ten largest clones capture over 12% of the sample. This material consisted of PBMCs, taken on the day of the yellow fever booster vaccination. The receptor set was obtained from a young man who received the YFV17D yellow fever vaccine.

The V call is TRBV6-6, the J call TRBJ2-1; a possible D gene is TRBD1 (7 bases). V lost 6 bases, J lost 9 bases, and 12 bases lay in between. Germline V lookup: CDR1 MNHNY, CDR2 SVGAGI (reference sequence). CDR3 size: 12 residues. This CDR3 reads CASRGRDSEQFF. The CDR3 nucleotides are TGTGCCAGCAGAGGGCGGGACAGTGAGCAGTTCTTC.

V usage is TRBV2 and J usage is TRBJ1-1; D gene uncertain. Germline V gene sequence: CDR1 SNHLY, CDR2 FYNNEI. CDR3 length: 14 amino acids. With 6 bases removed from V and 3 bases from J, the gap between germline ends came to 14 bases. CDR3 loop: CASRAPTGHTEAFF. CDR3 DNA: TGTGCCAGCAGGGCCCCGACGGGCCACACTGAAGCTTTCTTT.

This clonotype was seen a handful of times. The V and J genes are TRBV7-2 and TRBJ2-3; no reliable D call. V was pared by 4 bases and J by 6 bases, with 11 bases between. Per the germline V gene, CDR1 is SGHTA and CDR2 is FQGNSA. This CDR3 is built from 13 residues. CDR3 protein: CASSSTAADTQYF. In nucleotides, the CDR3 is TGTGCCAGCAGCTCCACGGCGGCCGATACGCAGTATTTT.

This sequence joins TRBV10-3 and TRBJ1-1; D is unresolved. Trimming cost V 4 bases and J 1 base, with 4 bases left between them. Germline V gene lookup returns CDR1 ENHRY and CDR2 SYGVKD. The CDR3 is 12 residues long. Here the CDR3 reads CAISAKNTEAFF. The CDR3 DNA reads TGTGCCATCAGTGCCAAGAACACTGAAGCTTTCTTT.

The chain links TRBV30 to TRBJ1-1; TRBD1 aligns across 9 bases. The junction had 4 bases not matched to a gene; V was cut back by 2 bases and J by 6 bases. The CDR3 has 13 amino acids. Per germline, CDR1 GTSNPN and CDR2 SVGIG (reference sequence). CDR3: CAWSSGTGSEAFF. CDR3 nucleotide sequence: TGTGCCTGGAGTAGTGGGACAGGGTCTGAAGCTTTCTTT.

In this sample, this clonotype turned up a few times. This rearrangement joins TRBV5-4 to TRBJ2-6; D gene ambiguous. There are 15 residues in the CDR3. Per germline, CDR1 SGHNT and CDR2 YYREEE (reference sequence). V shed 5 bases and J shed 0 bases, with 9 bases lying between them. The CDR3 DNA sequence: TGTGCCAGCAGTCCTCCCGACTCTGGGGCCAACGTCCTGACTTTC. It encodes CASSPPDSGANVLTF.

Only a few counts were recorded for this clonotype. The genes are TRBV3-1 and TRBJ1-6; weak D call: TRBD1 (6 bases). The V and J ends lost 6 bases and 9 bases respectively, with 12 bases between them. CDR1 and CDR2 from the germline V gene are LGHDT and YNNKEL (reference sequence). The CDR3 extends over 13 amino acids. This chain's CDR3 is CASRGGLSSPLHF. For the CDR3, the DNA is TGTGCCAGCAGAGGGGGATTGAGTTCACCCCTCCACTTT.

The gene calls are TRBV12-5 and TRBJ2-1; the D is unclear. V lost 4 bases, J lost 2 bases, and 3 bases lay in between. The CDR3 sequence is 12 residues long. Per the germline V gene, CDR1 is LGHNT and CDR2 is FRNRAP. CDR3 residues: CASGSAYNEQFF. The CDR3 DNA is TGTGCTAGTGGTTCGGCCTACAATGAGCAGTTCTTC.

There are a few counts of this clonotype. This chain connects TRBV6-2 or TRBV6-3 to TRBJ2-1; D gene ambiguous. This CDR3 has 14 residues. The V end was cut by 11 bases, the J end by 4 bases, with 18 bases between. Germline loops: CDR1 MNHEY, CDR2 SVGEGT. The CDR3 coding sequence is TGTGCCCCCTGTCCGGGTGTTTTTTACAATGAGCAGTTCTTC. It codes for CAPCPGVFYNEQFF.

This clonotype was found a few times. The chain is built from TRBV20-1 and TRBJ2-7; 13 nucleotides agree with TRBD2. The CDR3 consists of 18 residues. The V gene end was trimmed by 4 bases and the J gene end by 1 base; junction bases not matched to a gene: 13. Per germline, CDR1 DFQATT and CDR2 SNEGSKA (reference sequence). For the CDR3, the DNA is TGCAGTGCTATGCGTTTTGGACTAGCGGGGGTCCTTTCCTACGAGCAGTACTTC. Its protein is CSAMRFGLAGVLSYEQYF.

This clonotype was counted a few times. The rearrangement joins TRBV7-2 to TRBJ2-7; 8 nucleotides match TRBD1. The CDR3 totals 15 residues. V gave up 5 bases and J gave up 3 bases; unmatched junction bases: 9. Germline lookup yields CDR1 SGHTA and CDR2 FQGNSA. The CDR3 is CASSPQGGGGYEQYF. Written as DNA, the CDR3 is TGTGCCAGCAGCCCACAGGGGGGTGGGGGCTACGAGCAGTACTTC.

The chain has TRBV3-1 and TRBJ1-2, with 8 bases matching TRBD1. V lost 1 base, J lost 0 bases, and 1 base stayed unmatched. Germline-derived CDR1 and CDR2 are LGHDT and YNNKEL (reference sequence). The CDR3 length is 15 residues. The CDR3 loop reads CASSQGTGPNYGYTF. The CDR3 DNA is TGTGCCAGCAGCCAAGGGACAGGGCCTAACTATGGCTACACCTTC.

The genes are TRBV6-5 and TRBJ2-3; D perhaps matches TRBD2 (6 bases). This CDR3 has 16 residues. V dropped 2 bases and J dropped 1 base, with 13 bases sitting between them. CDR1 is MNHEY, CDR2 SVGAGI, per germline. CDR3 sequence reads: CASSYKRVRGTDTQYF. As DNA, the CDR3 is TGTGCCAGCAGTTACAAGCGGGTTCGGGGCACAGATACGCAGTATTTT.

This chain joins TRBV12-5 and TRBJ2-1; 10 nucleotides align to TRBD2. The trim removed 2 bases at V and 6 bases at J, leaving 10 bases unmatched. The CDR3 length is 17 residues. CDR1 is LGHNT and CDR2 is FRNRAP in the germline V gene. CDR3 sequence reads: CASGLRLAGHPPNEQFF. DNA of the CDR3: TGTGCTAGTGGTTTGCGACTAGCGGGCCACCCCCCCAATGAGCAGTTCTTC.

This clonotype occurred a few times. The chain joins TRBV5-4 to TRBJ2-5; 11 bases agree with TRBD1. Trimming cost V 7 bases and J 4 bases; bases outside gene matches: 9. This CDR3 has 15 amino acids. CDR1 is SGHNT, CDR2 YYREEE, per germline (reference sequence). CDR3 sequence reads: CASRGDRGFVETQYF. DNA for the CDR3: TGTGCCAGCCGTGGGGACAGGGGGTTTGTAGAGACCCAGTACTTC.

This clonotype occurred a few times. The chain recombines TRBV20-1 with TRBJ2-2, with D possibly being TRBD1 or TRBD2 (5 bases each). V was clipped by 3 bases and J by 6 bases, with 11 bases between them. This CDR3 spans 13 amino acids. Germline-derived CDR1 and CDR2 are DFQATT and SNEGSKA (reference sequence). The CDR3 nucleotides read TGCAGTGCTAGGGGGACCCCAGCCGGGGAGCTGTTTTTT. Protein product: CSARGTPAGELFF.

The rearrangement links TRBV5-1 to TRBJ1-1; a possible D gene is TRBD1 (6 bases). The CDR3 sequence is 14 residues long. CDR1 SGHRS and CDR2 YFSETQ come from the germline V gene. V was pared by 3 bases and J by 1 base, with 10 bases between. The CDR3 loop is CASSSKQGNTEAFF. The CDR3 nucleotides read TGCGCCAGCAGCTCCAAACAGGGGAACACTGAAGCTTTCTTT.

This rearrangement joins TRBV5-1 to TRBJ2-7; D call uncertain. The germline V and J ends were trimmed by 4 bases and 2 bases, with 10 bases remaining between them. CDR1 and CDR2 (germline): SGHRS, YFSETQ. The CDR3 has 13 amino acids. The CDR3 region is CASSENAPYEQYF. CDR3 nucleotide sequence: TGCGCCAGCAGCGAGAACGCACCCTACGAGCAGTACTTC.